Listed below are T cell receptor beta chains from one sample, sequenced in a study of blood T cell repertoires in COVID-19. Using immunoSEQ multiplex PCR, the repertoire was profiled, and TCRdb retains in-frame clones only, with some absent. There are 250,000 to 350,000 clones in the sample; about nine tenths occur only once, and about 11% lies in the top ten. Source material: peripheral blood. All receptors derive from a woman aged 25-40 years with COVID-19, enrolled during active disease. Each CDR3 is given without its conserved first and last residue. Fields, in order: V gene, CDR3 protein.

V: TRBV19; CDR3: ASSIGPGETQY
V: TRBV30; CDR3: AWSGLGGNQPQH
V: TRBV4-1; CDR3: ASSQGPGTGGSRTDTQY
V: TRBV11-2; CDR3: ASSLVQVGTYEQY
V: TRBV9; CDR3: ASSYPPGGTEAF
V: TRBV2; CDR3: ASRQGGFVEKLF
V: TRBV6-2/TRBV6-3; CDR3: ASSPDGVYNEQF
V: TRBV30; CDR3: AWSPPLVGGYEQY
V: TRBV2; CDR3: ASSGDTNTEAF
V: TRBV6-5; CDR3: ASTWTGKGEQY
V: TRBV5-1; CDR3: ASSFDAGQSYEQY
V: TRBV30; CDR3: AWAGGRDYGYT
V: TRBV5-5; CDR3: ASSFSGTYNSPLH
V: TRBV27; CDR3: ASSFSAGANVLT
V: TRBV5-1; CDR3: ASSLRGRANEQF
V: TRBV11-1; CDR3: ASSLHSGYEQY
V: TRBV5-1; CDR3: ASSWGQGAYEQY
V: TRBV29-1; CDR3: SVSRGSYEQY
V: TRBV9; CDR3: ASSVVASSYEQY
V: TRBV27; CDR3: ASSLVASGSSEQF
V: TRBV6-5; CDR3: ASRRNRENIQY
V: TRBV7-3; CDR3: ASSLGLPRYNEQF
V: TRBV11-1; CDR3: ASSRGTGRNQPQH
V: TRBV19; CDR3: ASSPHPGTGGWLTEAF
V: TRBV24-1; CDR3: ATSDLPGQSPSGANVLT
V: TRBV6-5; CDR3: ASSRNGANTEAF
V: TRBV7-3; CDR3: ASSLSQNSPLH
V: TRBV2; CDR3: ASRSYSGGTDTQY
V: TRBV18; CDR3: ASSPSTDPGGYT
V: TRBV28; CDR3: ASSPTGLEQY
V: TRBV28; CDR3: ASSSPGQGRVWDTEAF
V: TRBV19; CDR3: ASATGPSETQY
V: TRBV5-4; CDR3: ASSLEGSREPDTQY
V: TRBV7-3; CDR3: ASSLGGRETQY
V: TRBV4-1; CDR3: ASSRDRTGGTYEQY
V: TRBV6-6; CDR3: ASSTTGTGQTYEQY
V: TRBV19; CDR3: ASSSTTGEQY
V: TRBV5-4; CDR3: ASSSESGLAGGSQF
V: TRBV2; CDR3: ASRRILAGGPDGELF
V: TRBV7-7; CDR3: ASSFGGAGFYSNQPQH
V: TRBV12-2; CDR3: ASRLDRRRPPDSNQPQH
V: TRBV10-3; CDR3: AISARQYEQY
V: TRBV2; CDR3: ASISIGTGTEAF
V: TRBV7-9; CDR3: ASSSQDSYSEAF
V: TRBV10-3; CDR3: AISEYGTAYEQY
V: TRBV11-2; CDR3: ASSYTGTGYGANVLT
V: TRBV15; CDR3: ATSREQGHLGTGELF
V: TRBV18; CDR3: ASLEDRNTEAF
V: TRBV28; CDR3: ASSFGRAGFYEQY
V: TRBV30; CDR3: AWSVLLPGAHEQY